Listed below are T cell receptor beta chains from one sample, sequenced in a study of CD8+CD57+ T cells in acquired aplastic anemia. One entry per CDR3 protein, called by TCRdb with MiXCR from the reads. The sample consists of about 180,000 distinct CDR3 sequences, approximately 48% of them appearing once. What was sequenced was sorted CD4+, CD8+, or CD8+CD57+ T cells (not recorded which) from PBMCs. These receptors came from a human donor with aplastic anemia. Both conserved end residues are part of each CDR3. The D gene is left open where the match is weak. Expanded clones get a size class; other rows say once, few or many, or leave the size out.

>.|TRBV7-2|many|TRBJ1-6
CASSSRTRGGSPLHF
TGTGCCAGCAGCTCCCGGACGCGGGGAGGTTCACCCCTCCACTTT
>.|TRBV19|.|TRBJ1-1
CASTWGANTEAFF
TGTGCCAGTACCTGGGGAGCCAACACTGAAGCTTTCTTT
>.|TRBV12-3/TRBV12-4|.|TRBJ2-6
CASSLQGPGGANVLTF
TGTGCCAGCAGTTTACAGGGACCTGGTGGGGCCAACGTCCTGACTTTC
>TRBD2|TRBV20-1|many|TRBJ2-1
CSARDRVASGGQQFF
TGCAGTGCTAGAGATCGGGTGGCTAGCGGGGGGCAGCAGTTCTTC
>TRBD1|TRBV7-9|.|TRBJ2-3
CASSVWYRGDTQYF
TGTGCCAGCAGCGTATGGTACAGGGGAGATACGCAGTATTTT
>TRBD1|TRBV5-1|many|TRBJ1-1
CASSSTGQGANTEAFF
TGCGCCAGCAGCTCGACCGGACAGGGGGCGAACACTGAAGCTTTCTTT
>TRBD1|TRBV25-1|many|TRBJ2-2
CASSDPGQGATGELFF
TGTGCCAGCAGTGATCCGGGACAGGGGGCCACCGGGGAGCTGTTTTTT
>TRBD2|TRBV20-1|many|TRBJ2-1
CSATRGGGYNEQFF
TGCAGTGCTACCCGGGGGGGGGGCTACAATGAGCAGTTCTTC
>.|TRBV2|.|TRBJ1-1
CASQQGTEAFF
TGTGCCAGCCAACAGGGAACTGAAGCTTTCTTT
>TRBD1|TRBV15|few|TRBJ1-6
CATKMDRTYSPLHF
TGTGCCACCAAGATGGACAGGACCTATTCACCCCTCCACTTT
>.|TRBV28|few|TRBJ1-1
CASERELNTEAFF
TGTGCCAGCGAACGAGAACTGAACACTGAAGCTTTCTTT
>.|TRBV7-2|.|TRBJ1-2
CASSRWLNYGYTF
TGTGCCAGCAGCCGCTGGCTCAACTATGGCTACACCTTC
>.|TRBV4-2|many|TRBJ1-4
CASSQVGRIEGLLFF
TGTGCCAGCAGCCAAGTAGGACGGATCGAGGGTCTTCTGTTTTTT
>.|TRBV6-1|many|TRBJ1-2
CASRSRDDGHGYTF
TGTGCCAGCAGGTCCCGAGACGATGGACATGGCTACACCTTC
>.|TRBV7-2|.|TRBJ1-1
CASSLGGETEAFF
TGTGCCAGCAGCTTAGGGGGAGAGACTGAAGCTTTCTTT
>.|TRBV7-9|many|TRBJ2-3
CASSLVASSKTDTQYF
TGTGCCAGCAGCTTAGTCGCTAGTAGTAAAACAGATACGCAGTATTTT
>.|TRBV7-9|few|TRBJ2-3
CASSLPVVDTQYF
TGTGCCAGCAGCTTACCGGTGGTAGATACGCAGTATTTT
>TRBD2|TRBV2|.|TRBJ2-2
CASSGTLLAGGLFF
TGTGCCAGCAGCGGAACTCTACTAGCGGGGGGGCTGTTTTTT
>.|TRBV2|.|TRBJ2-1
CASSLLAYNEQFF
TGTGCCAGCAGCCTACTGGCCTACAATGAACAGTTCTTC
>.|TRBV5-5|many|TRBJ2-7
CASSLDSPPYEQYF
TGTGCCAGCAGCTTGGACAGTCCTCCCTACGAGCAGTACTTC
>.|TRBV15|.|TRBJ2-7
CATKSGLFPYEQYF
TGTGCCACTAAATCTGGACTCTTTCCCTACGAGCAGTACTTC
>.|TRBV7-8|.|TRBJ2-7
CASSTPEGYEQYF
TGCGCCAGCAGCACCCCGGAGGGCTACGAGCAGTACTTC
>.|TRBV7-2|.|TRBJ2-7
CASSSMDGEQYF
TGTGCCAGCAGCTCTATGGACGGAGAGCAGTACTTC
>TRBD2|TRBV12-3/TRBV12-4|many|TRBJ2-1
CASSFPAGGHNEQFF
TGTGCCAGCAGTTTCCCAGCGGGGGGGCATAATGAGCAGTTCTTC
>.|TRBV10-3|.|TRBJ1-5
CAISEGLVNQPQHF
TGTGCCATCAGTGAGGGACTTGTCAATCAGCCCCAGCATTTT
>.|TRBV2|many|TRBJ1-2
CASSEAGPEYGYTF
TGTGCCAGCAGTGAGGCCGGGCCTGAATATGGCTACACCTTC
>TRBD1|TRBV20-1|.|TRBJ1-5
CSARAGQGNQPQHF
TGCAGTGCTAGAGCTGGACAGGGCAATCAGCCCCAGCATTTT
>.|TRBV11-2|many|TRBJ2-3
CASSLDGSGTQYF
TGTGCCAGCAGCTTAGATGGGAGCGGTACGCAGTATTTT
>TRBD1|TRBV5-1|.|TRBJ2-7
CASSPDGTATYEQYF
TGCGCCAGCAGCCCGGACGGGACAGCTACCTACGAGCAGTACTTC
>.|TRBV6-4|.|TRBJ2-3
CASSDSAGSGTQYF
TGTGCCAGCAGTGACTCTGCGGGGTCAGGTACGCAGTATTTT
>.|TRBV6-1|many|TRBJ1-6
CASRRDISNSPLHF
TGTGCCAGCAGACGCGACATCTCTAATTCACCCCTCCACTTT
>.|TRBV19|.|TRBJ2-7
CASRGGGRLEQYF
TGTGCCTCGAGGGGGGGCGGGCGGCTCGAGCAGTACTTC
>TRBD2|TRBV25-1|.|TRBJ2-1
CASSDSSGSSYNEQFF
TGTGCCAGCAGTGATTCTAGCGGGAGCTCCTACAATGAGCAGTTCTTC
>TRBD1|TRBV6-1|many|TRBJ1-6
CASSRQGNNSPLHF
TGTGCCAGCAGTCGACAGGGGAATAATTCACCCCTCCACTTT
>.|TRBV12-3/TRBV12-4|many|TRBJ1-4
CASSSFEVGKLFF
TGTGCCAGCAGCAGTTTTGAGGTGGGAAAACTGTTTTTT
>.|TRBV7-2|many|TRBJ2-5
CASSPQGLETQYF
TGTGCCAGCAGCCCTCAGGGATTGGAGACCCAGTACTTC
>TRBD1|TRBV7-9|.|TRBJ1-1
CASEDRGWVNTEAFF
TGTGCCAGCGAGGACAGGGGCTGGGTGAACACTGAAGCTTTCTTT
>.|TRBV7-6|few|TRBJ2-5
CASHTGIQETQYF
TGTGCCAGCCACACAGGGATACAAGAGACCCAGTACTTC
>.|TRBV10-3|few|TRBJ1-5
CAISVGANQPQHF
TGTGCCATCAGTGTGGGAGCGAATCAGCCCCAGCATTTT
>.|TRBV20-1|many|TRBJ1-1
CSGKAGGPNTEAFF
TGCAGTGGCAAAGCCGGGGGCCCGAACACTGAAGCTTTCTTT
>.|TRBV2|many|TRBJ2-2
CASSERGLGTGELFF
TGTGCCAGCAGTGAAAGGGGGTTAGGCACCGGGGAGCTGTTTTTT
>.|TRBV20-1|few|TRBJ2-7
CSASSGAQGQGEQYF
TGCAGTGCTTCTAGCGGGGCGCAAGGACAGGGCGAGCAGTACTTC
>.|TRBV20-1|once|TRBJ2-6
CSARGASGANALTF
TGCAGTGCTAGGGGAGCCTCTGGGGCCAACGCCCTGACTTTC
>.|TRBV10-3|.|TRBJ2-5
CAIAVSEETQYF
TGTGCCATCGCGGTGTCGGAAGAGACCCAGTACTTC
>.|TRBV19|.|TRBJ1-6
CASTTSRDSPLHF
TGTGCCAGTACGACTAGTCGTGACTCACCCCTCCACTTT
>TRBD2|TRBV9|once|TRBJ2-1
CASSVAVRGGSSYNEQFF
TGTGCCAGCAGCGTAGCGGTGCGGGGGGGAAGCTCCTACAATGAGCAGTTCTTC
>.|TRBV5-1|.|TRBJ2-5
CASSNGHVETQYF
TGCGCCAGCAGCAACGGACATGTGGAGACCCAGTACTTC
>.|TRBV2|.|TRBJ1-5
CASSDVASNQPQHF
TGTGCCAGCAGTGACGTAGCCAGCAATCAGCCCCAGCATTTT
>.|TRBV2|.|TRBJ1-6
CASREWNSPLHF
TGTGCCAGCAGGGAGTGGAATTCACCCCTCCACTTT
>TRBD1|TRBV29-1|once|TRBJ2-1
CSVAGTGIYNEQFF
TGCAGCGTAGCCGGGACAGGTATTTACAATGAGCAGTTCTTC
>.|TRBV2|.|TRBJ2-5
CANLHRQGKETQYF
TGTGCAAACCTACATCGGCAGGGCAAAGAGACCCAGTACTTC